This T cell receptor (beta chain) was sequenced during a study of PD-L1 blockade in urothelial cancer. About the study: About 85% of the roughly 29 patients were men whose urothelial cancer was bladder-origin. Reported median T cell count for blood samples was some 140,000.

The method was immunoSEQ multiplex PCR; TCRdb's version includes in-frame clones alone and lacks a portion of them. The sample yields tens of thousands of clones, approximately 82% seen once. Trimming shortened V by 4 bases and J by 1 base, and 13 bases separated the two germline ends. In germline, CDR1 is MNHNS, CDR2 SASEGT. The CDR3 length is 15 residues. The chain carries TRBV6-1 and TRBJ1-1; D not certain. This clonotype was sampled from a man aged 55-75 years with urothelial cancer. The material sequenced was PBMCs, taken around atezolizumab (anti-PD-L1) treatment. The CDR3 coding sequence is TGTGCCAGCAGTGGCCGACATTCGAAGAACACTGAAGCTTTCTTT. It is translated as CASSGRHSKNTEAFF.